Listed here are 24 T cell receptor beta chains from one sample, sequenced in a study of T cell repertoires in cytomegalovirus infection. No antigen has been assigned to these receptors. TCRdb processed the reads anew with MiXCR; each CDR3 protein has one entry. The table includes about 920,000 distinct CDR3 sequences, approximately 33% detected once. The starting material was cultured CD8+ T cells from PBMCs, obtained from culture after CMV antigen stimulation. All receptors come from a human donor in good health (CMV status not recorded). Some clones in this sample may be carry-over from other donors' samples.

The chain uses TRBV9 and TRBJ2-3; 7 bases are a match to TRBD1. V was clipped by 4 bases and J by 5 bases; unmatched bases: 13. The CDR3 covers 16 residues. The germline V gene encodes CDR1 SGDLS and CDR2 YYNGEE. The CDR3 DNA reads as TGTGCCAGCAGCATCCACAGGGGAGAATGGGTAGATACGCAGTATTTT. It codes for CASSIHRGEWVDTQYF. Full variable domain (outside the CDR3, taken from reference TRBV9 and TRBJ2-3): DSGVTQTPKHLITATGQRVTLRCSPRSGDLSVYWYQQSLDQGLQFLIQYYNGEERAKGNILERFSAQQFPDLHSELNLSSLELGDSALYFCASSIHRGEWVDTQYFGPGTRLTVL.

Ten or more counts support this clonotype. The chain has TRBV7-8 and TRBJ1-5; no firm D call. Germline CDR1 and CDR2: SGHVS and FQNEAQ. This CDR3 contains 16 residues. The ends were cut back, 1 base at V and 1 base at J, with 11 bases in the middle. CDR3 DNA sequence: TGTGCCAGCAGCTTAGGTCCCAGGAAGAGCAATCAGCCCCAGCATTTT. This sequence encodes CASSLGPRKSNQPQHF.

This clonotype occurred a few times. The CDR3 reads CASSVSSARAGGPHLLTGELFF. CDR3 in DNA: TGTGCCAGCAGCGTCTCCTCGGCGCGGGCGGGGGGACCGCACTTGTTGACCGGGGAGCTGTTTTTT. The rearrangement uses TRBV9 and TRBJ2-2, with 8 bases identical to TRBD2. From germline, CDR1 is SGDLS and CDR2 YYNGEE. The CDR3 is 22 residues long. The ends lost 2 bases at V and 5 bases at J; junction bases unmatched: 26.

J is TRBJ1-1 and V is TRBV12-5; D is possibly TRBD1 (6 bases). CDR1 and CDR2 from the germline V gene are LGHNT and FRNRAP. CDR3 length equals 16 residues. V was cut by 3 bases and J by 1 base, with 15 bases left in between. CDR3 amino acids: CASGFFLPGQNTEAFF. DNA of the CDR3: TGTGCTAGTGGTTTTTTCCTCCCGGGACAGAACACTGAAGCTTTCTTT.

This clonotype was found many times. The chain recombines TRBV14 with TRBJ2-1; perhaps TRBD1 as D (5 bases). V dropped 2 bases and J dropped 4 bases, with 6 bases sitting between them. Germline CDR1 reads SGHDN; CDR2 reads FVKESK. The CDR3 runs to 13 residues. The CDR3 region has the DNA TGTGCCAGCAGCCAACAGGGTTACAATGAGCAGTTCTTC. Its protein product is CASSQQGYNEQFF. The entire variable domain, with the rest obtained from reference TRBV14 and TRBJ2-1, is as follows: EAGVTQFPSHSVIEKGQTVTLRCDPISGHDNLYWYRRVMGKEIKFLLHFVKESKQDESGMPNNRFLAERTGGTYSTLKVQPAELEDSGVYFCASSQQGYNEQFFGPGTRLTVL.

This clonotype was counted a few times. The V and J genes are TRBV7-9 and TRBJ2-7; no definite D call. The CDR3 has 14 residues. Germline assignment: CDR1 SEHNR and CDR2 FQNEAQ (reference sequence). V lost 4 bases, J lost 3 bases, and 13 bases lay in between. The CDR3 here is CASSSHNAFYEQYV. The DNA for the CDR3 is TGTGCCAGCAGCTCCCATAATGCGTTCTACGAGCAGTACGTC.

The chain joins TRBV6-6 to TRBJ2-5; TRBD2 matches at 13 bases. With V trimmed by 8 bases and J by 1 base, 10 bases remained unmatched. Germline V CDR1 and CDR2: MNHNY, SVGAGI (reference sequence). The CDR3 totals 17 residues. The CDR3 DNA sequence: TGTGCCAGCGGTATTGGGACTAGCGGGGCCTTCCAAGAGACCCAGTACTTC. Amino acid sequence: CASGIGTSGAFQETQYF.

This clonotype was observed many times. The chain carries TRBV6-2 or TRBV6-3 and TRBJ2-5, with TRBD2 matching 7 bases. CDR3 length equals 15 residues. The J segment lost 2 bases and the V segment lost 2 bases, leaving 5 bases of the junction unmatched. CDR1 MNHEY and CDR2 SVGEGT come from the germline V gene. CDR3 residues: CASSYLRTSQETQYF. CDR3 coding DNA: TGTGCCAGCAGTTACCTCCGGACTAGTCAAGAGACCCAGTACTTC.

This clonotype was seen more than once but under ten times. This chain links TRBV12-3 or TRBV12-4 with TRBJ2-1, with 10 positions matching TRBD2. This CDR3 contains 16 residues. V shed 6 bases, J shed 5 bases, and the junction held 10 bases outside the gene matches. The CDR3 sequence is CASRPTSSGGHNEQFF. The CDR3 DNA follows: TGTGCCAGCAGACCTACCTCTAGCGGGGGACACAATGAGCAGTTCTTC.

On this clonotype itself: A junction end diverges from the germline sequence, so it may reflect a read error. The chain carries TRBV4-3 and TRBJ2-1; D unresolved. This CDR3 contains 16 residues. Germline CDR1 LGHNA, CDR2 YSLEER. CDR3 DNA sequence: TGCGCCAGCAGTCAAGGTCAGACGAGCTCCTACAATGAGCAGTTCTTC. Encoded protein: CASSQGQTSSYNEQFF.

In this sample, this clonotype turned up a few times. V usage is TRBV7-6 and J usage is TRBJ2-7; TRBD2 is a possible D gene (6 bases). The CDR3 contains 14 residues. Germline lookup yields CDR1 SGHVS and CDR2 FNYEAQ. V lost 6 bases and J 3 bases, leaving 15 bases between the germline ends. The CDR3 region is CASSGKGLLYEQYF. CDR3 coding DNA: TGTGCCAGCAGTGGCAAGGGACTCCTCTACGAGCAGTACTTC.

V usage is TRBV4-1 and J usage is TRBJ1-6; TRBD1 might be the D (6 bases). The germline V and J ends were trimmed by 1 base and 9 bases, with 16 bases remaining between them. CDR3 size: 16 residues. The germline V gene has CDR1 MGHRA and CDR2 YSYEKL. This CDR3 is CASSQGQGRGISPLHF. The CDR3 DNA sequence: TGCGCCAGCAGCCAAGGCCAGGGGAGGGGAATTTCACCCCTCCACTTT.

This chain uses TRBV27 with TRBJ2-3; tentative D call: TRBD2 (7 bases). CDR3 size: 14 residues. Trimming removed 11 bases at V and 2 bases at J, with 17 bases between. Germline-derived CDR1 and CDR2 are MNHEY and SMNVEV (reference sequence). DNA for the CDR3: TGTGCCCATAGGGGGGGGCGGGCCACAGATACGCAGTATTTT. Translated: CAHRGGRATDTQYF.

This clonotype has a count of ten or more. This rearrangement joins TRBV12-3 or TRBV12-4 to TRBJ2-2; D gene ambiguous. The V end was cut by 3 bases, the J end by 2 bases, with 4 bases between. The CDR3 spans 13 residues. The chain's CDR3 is CASSLSNTGELFF. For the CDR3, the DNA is TGTGCCAGCAGTTTGAGTAACACCGGGGAGCTGTTTTTT.

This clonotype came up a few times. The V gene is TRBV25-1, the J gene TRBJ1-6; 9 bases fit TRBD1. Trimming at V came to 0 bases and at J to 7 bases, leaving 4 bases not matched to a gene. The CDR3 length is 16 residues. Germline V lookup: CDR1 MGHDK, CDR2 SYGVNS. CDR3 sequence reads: CASSEYVGQGNSPLHF. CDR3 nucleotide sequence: TGTGCCAGCAGTGAATACGTGGGACAGGGCAATTCACCCCTCCACTTT.

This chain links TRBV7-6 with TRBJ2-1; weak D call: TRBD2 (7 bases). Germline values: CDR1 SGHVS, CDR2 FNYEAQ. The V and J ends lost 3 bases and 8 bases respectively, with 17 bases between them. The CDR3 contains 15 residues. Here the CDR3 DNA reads TGTGCCAGCAGCTTCCAGTGGGGGGGCGCGGATGAGCAGTTCTTC. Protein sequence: CASSFQWGGADEQFF.

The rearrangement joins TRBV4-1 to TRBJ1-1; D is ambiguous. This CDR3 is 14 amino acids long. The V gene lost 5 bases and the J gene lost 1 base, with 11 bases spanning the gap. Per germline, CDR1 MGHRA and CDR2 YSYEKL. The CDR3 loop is CASSERKGNTEAFF. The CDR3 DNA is TGCGCCAGCAGCGAACGCAAGGGGAACACTGAAGCTTTCTTT.

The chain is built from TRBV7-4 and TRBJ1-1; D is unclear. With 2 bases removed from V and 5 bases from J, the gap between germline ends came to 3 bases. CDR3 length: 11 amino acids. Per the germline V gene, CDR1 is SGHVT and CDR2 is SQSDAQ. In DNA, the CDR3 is TGTGCCAGCAGCTTACAAACTGAAGCTTTCTTT. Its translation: CASSLQTEAFF.

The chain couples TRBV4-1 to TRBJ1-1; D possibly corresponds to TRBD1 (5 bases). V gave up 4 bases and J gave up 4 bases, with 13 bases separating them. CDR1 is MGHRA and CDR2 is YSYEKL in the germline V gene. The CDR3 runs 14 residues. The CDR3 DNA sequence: TGCGCCAGCAGCCCCAGTGGGGCGCTCACTGAAGCTTTCTTT. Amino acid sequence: CASSPSGALTEAFF.

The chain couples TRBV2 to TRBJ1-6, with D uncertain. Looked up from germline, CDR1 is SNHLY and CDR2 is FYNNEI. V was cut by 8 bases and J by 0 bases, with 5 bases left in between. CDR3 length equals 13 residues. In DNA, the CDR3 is TGTGCCAGCCTCAGCTCCTATAATTCACCCCTCCACTTT. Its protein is CASLSSYNSPLHF.

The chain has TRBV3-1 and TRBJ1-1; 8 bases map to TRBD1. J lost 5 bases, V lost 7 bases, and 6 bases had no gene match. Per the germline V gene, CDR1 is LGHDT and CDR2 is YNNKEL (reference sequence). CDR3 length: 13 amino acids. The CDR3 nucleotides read TGTGCCAGCATCGGACAGGGATGGACTGAAGCTTTCTTT. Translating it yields CASIGQGWTEAFF.

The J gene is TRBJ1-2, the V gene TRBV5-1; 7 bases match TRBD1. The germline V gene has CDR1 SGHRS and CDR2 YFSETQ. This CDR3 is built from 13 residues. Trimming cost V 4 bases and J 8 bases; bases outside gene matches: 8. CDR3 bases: TGCGCCAGCAGCCCCGGGACAGCCTTCGGCTACACCTTC. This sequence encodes CASSPGTAFGYTF.

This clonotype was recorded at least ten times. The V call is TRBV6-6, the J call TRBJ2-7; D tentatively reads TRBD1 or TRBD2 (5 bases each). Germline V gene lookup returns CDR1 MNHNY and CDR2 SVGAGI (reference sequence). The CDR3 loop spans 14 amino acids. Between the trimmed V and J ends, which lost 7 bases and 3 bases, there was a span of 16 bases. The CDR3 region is CASKLGETNYEQYF. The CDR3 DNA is TGTGCCAGCAAACTGGGGGAGACGAACTACGAGCAGTACTTC.

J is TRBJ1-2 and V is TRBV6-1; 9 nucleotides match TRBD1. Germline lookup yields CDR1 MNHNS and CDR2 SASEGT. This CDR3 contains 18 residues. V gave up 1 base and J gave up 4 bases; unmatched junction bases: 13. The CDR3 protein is CASSEGWDREIYSYGYTF. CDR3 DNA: TGTGCCAGCAGTGAAGGTTGGGACAGGGAAATCTACTCCTATGGCTACACCTTC.